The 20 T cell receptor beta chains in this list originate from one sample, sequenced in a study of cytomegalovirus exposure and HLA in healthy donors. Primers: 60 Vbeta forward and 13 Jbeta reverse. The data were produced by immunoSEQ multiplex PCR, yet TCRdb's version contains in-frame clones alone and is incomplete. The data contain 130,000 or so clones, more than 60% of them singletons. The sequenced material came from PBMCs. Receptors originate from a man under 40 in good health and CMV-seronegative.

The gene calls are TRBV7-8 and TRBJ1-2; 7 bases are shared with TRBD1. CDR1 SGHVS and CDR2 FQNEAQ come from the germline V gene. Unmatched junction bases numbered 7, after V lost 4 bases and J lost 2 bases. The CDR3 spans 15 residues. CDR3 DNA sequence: TGTGCCAGCAGCTCCCCGGGACAGAGGAACTATGGCTACACCTTC. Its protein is CASSSPGQRNYGYTF.

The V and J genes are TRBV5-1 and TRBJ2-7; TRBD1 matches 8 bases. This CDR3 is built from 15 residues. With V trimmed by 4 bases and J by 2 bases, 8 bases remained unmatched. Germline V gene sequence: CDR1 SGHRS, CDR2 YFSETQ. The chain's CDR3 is CASSPGTGPTYEQYF. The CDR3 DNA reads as TGCGCCAGCAGCCCCGGGACAGGCCCCACCTACGAGCAGTACTTC.

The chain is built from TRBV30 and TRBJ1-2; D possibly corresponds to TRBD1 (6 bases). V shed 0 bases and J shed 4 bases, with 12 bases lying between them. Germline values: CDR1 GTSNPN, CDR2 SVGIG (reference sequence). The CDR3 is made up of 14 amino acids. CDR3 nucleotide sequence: TGTGCCTGGAGTGTAGGGGGAGCCCTCTATGGCTACACCTTC. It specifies CAWSVGGALYGYTF.

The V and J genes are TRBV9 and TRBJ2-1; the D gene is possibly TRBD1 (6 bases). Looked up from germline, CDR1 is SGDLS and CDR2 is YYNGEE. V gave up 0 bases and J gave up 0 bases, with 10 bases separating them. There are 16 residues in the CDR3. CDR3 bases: TGTGCCAGCAGCGTAGTTGACAGGAGCTCCTACAATGAGCAGTTCTTC. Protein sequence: CASSVVDRSSYNEQFF.

The CDR3 reads CASSFSGTDNQPQHF. CDR3 nucleotides: TGCGCCAGCAGCTTCTCCGGGACAGACAATCAGCCCCAGCATTTT. This sequence joins TRBV5-1 and TRBJ1-5; 7 bases align to TRBD1. The CDR3 is 15 residues long. V was pared by 2 bases and J by 3 bases, with 5 bases of the junction left unmatched. Germline V lookup: CDR1 SGHRS, CDR2 YFSETQ.

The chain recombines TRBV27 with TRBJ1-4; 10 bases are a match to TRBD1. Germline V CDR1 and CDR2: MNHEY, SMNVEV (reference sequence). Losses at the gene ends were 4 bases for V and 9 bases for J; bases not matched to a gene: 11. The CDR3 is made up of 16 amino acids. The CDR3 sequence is CASSYLPGQGYQKLFF. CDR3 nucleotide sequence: TGTGCCAGCAGTTACCTACCGGGACAGGGGTATCAAAAACTGTTTTTT.

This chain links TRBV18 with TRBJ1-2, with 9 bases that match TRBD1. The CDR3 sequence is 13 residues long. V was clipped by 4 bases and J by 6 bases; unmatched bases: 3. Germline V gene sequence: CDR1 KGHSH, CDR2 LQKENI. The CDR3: CASSLGQGNGYTF. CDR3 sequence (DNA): TGTGCCAGCTCACTGGGACAGGGAAATGGCTACACCTTC.

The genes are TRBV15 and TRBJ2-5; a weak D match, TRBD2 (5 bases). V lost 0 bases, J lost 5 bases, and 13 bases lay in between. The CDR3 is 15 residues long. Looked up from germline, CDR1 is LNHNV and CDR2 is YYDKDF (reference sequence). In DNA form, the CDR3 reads TGTGCCACCAGCAGAGATTTGCTAGCCGCGGAGACCCAGTACTTC. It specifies CATSRDLLAAETQYF.

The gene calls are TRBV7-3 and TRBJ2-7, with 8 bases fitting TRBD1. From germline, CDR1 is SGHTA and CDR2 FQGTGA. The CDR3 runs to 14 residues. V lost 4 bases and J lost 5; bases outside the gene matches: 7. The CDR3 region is CASSSDRGPHEQYF. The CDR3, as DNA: TGTGCCAGCAGCTCAGACAGGGGACCCCACGAGCAGTACTTC.

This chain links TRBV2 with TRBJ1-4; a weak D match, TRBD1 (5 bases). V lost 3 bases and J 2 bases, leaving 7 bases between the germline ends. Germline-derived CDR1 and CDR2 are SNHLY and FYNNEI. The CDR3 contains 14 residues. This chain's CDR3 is CASSDRGTNEKLFF. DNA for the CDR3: TGTGCCAGCAGTGACCGGGGGACTAATGAAAAACTGTTTTTT. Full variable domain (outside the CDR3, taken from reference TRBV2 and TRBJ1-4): EPEVTQTPSHQVTQMGQEVILRCVPISNHLYFYWYRQILGQKVEFLVSFYNNEISEKSEIFDDQFSVERPDGSNFTLKIRSTKLEDSAMYFCASSDRGTNEKLFFGSGTQLSVL.

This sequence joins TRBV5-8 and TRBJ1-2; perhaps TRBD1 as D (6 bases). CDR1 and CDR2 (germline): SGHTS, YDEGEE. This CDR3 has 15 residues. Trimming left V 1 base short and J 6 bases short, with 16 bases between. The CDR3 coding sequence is TGTGCCAGCAGCTTGATTGGGGGCGCCTACAATGGCTACACCTTC. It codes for CASSLIGGAYNGYTF.

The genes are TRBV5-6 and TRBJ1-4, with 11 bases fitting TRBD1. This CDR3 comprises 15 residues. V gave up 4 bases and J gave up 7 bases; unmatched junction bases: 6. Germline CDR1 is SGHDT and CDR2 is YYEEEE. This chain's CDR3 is CASSPDRGRGEKLFF. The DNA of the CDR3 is TGTGCCAGCAGCCCGGACAGGGGGCGCGGTGAAAAACTGTTTTTT.

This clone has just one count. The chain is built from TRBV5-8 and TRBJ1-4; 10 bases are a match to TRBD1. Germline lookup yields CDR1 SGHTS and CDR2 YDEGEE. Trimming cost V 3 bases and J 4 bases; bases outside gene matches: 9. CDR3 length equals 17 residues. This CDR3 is CASSSPGQGRFNEKLFF. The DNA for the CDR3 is TGTGCCAGCAGCTCTCCGGGACAGGGGCGCTTTAATGAAAAACTGTTTTTT.

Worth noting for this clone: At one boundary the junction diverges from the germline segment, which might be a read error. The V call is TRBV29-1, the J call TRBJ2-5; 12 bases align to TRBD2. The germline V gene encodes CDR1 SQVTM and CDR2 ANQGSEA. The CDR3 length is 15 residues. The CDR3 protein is CGVVPLAGGPETQYF. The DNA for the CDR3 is TGCGGCGTTGTACCCCTAGCGGGGGGGCCGGAGACCCAGTACTTC.

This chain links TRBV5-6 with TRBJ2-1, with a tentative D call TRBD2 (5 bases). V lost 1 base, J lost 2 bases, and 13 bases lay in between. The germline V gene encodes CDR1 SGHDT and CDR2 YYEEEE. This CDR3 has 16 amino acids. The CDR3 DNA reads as TGTGCCAGCAGCTTGACGGGGTCCACCCCCTACAATGAGCAGTTCTTC. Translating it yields CASSLTGSTPYNEQFF.

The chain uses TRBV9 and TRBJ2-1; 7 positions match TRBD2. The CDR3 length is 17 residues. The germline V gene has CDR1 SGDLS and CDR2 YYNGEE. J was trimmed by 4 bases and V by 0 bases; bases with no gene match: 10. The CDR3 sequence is CASSVGRGGSPYNEQFF. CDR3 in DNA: TGTGCCAGCAGCGTAGGGAGGGGCGGGAGTCCTTACAATGAGCAGTTCTTC.

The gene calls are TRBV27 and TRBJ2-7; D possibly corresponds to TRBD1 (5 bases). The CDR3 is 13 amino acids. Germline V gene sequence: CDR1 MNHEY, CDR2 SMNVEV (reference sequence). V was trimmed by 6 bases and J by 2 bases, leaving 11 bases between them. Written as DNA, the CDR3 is TGTGCCAGCAGGTCAGGGATCCCCTACGAGCAGTACTTC. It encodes CASRSGIPYEQYF.

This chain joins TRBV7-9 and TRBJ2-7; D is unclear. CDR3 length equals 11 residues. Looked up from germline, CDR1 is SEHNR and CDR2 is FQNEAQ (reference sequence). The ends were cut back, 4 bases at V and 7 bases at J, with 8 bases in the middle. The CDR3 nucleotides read TGTGCCAGCAGCTCCTCTAGTGAGCAGTACTTC. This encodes CASSSSSEQYF.

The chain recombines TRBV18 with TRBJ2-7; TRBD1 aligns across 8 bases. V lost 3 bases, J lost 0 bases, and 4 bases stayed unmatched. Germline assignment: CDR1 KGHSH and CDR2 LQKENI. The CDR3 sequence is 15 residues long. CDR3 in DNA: TGTGCCAGCTCACCTACGACAGGGGCCTCCTACGAGCAGTACTTC. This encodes CASSPTTGASYEQYF.

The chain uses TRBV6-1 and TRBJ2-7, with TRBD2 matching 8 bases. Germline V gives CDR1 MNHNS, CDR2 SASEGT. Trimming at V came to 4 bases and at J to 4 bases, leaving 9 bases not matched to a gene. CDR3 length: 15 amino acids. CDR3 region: CASSVTSVGWYEQYF. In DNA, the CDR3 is TGTGCCAGCAGTGTGACTAGCGTTGGGTGGTACGAGCAGTACTTC.